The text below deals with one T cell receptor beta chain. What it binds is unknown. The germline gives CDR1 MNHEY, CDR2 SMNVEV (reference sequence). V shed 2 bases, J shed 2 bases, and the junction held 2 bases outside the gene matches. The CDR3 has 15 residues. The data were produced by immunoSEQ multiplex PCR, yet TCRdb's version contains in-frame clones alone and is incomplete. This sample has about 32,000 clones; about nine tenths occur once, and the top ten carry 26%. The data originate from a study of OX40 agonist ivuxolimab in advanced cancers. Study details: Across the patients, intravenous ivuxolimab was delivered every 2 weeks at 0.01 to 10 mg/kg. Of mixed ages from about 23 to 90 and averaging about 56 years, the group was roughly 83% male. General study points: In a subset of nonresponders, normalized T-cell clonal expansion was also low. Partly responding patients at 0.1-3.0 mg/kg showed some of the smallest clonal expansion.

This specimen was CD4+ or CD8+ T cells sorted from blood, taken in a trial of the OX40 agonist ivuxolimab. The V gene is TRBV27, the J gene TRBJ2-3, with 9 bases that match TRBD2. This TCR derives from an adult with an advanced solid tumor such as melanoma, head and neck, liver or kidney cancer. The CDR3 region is CASSLLAGNTDTQYF. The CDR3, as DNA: TGTGCCAGCAGTTTACTAGCGGGAAACACAGATACGCAGTATTTT.